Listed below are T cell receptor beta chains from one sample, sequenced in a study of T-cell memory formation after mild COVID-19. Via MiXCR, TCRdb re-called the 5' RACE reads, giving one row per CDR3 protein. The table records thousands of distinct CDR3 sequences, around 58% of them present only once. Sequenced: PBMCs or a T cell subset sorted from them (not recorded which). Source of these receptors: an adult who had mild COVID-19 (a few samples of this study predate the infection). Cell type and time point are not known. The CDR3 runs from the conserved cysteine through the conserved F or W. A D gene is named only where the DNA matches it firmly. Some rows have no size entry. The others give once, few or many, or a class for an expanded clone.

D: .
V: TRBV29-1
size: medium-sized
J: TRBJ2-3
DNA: TGCAGCGTTGGGAGGCTACTGGTGGCAGATACGCAGTATTTT
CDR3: CSVGRLLVADTQYF

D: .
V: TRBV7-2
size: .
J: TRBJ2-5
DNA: TGTGCCAGCAGCTTAGACGTACGGGAGACCCAGTACTTC
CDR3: CASSLDVRETQYF

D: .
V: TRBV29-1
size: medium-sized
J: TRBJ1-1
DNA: TGCAGCTCACCGGGAGGGCTCGGCACTGAAGCTTTCTTT
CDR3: CSSPGGLGTEAFF

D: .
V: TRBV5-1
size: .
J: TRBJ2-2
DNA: TGCGCCAGCAGCGAGGACGGTCCGAACACCGGGGAGCTGTTTTTT
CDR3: CASSEDGPNTGELFF

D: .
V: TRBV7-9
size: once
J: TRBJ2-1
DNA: TGTGCCAGCAGCTCCCAGATAGAAAGCAATGAGCAGTTCTTC
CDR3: CASSSQIESNEQFF

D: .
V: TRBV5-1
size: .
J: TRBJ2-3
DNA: TGCGCCAGCAGCTTGCTACAGGCGGTAGCAGATACGCAGTATTTT
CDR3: CASSLLQAVADTQYF

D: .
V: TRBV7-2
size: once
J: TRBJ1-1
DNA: TGTGCCAGCAGCTTAGCCCCGAGCACTGAAGCTTTCTTT
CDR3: CASSLAPSTEAFF

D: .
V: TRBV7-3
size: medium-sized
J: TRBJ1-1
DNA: TGTGCCAGCAGCCTCTACCCCGGGAACACTGAAGCTTTCTTT
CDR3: CASSLYPGNTEAFF

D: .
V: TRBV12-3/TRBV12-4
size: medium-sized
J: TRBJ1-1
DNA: TGTGCCAGCAGTCCGCTTCGTTCGGGCTCTGATTGGAACACTGAAGCTTTCTTT
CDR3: CASSPLRSGSDWNTEAFF

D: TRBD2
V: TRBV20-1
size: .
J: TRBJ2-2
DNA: TGCAGTGCTTTCAGACAGACGGCGGGAGGTCTGAACACCGGGGAGCTGTTTTTT
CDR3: CSAFRQTAGGLNTGELFF

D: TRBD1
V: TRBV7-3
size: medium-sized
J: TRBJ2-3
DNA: TGTGCCAGCAGCCCGGGACAGGGGGCCACAGATACGCAGTATTTT
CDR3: CASSPGQGATDTQYF

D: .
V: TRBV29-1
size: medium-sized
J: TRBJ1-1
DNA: TGCAGCGTAAGGAGGGGGTCGGAAACTGAAGCTTTCTTT
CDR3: CSVRRGSETEAFF

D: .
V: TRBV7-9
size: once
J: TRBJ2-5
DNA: TGTGCCAGCAGCTCCACCCCGAGGACTATAGAGACCCAGTACTTC
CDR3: CASSSTPRTIETQYF

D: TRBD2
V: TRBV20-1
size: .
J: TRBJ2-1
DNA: TGCAGTGCCAATAGCGGGAGGAGAAACAATGAGCAGTTCTTC
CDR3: CSANSGRRNNEQFF

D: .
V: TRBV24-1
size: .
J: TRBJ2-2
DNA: TGTGCCACCAGTGAGGGTTCGAACACCGGGGAGCTGTTTTTT
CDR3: CATSEGSNTGELFF

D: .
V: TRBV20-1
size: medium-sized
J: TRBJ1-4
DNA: TGCAGTGCCCACCGGGCGGATGATGAAAAACTGTTTTTT
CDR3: CSAHRADDEKLFF

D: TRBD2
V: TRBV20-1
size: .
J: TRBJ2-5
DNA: TGCAGTGCTAGAGATTTGTGGGGACAACTAGCGGGTTTTGAGACCCAGTACTTC
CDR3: CSARDLWGQLAGFETQYF

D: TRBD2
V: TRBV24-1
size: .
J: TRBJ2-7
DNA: TGTGCCCCTCCTCCGTGGGAGGGAGGTGCAGAGGAGCAGTACTTC
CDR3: CAPPPWEGGAEEQYF

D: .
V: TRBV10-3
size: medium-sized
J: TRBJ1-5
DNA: TGTGCCATCAGTGAGAGTCAGGGGAAGGCGAATCAGCCCCAGCATTTT
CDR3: CAISESQGKANQPQHF

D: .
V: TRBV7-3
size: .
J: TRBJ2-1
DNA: TGTGCCAGCAGCTTAACTAGCAATGAGCAGTTCTTC
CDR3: CASSLTSNEQFF

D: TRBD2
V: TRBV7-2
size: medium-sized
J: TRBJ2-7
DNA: TGTGCCAGCAGAAATAGCGGGTCCTCCTACGAGCAGTACTTC
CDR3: CASRNSGSSYEQYF

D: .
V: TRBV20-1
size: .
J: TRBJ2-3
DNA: TGCAGTGCCGGGGGAAGGTTGGGGACAGATACGCAGTATTTT
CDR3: CSAGGRLGTDTQYF

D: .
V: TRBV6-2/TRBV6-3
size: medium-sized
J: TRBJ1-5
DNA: TGTGCCAGCAGTTACCCCGGGTCTCAGCCCCAGCATTTT
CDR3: CASSYPGSQPQHF

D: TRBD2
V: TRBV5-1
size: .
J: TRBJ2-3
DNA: TGCGCCAGCAGCCTACTAGCGGGGGGGCCTCGGGCAGATACGCAGTATTTT
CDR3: CASSLLAGGPRADTQYF

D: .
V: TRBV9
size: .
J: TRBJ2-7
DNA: TGTGCCAGCAGCGTAGGAGGGGCTTGGTCCTACGAGCAGTACTTC
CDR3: CASSVGGAWSYEQYF

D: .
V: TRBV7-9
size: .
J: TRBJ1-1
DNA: TGTGCCAGCAGCTTATTCGAGAGCACTGAAGCTTTCTTT
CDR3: CASSLFESTEAFF

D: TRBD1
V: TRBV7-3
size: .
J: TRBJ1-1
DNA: TGTGCCAGCAGCTGGTACAGGGGATCTGAAGCTTTCTTT
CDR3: CASSWYRGSEAFF

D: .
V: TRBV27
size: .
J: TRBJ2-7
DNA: TGTGCCAGCAGTTGGACTGTAGGCCACGAGCAGTACTTC
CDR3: CASSWTVGHEQYF

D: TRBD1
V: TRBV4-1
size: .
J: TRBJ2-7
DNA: TGCGCCAGCAGCCAGGACAGGGGGTCCTACGAGCAGTACTTC
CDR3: CASSQDRGSYEQYF

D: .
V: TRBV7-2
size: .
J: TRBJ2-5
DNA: TGTGCCAGCAGCTTAGGGGTTGGAGAGACCCAGTACTTC
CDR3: CASSLGVGETQYF

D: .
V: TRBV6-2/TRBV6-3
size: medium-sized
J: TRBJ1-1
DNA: TGTGCCAGCAGTAGTGGGGGCTCAGAAGCTTTCTTT
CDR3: CASSSGGSEAFF